These T cell receptor beta chains were read from a single sample in a study of blood T cell repertoires in COVID-19. Profiling relied on immunoSEQ multiplex PCR, and the TCRdb table lists in-frame clones only, not all of them. Here the sample spans about 370,000 clones, around 92% being singletons. Sample: peripheral blood. The origin of the receptors is a woman in her 30s with COVID-19, enrolled during active disease. The CDR3 runs from the conserved cysteine through the conserved F or W. A D gene is named only where the DNA matches it firmly.

V	length	D	J	DNA	CDR3
TRBV27	16	TRBD1	TRBJ2-2	TGTGCCAGCAGTCCCGTGCCGACAGGGTTGACCGGGGAGCTGTTTTTT	CASSPVPTGLTGELFF
TRBV7-2	16	TRBD2	TRBJ2-3	TGTGCCAGCAGCGTCGGGTTAGCGGGAGGGAGGGATACGCAGTATTTT	CASSVGLAGGRDTQYF
TRBV2	18	TRBD1	TRBJ2-7	TGTGCCAGCAGTGAAGGATTGCGGTTTAGGGGGCATCCCTACGAGCAGTACTTC	CASSEGLRFRGHPYEQYF
TRBV11-2	18	TRBD1	TRBJ2-3	TGTGCCAGCAGCTGGGGACAGGGGGCTTTGTCTGCGACAGATACGCAGTATTTT	CASSWGQGALSATDTQYF
TRBV5-6	13	.	TRBJ1-1	TGTGCCAGCAGCTTGGGCGCTCCGGGTTTGGCTTTCTTT	CASSLGAPGLAFF
TRBV29-1	15	TRBD2	TRBJ2-3	TGCAGCGTGGGGAGCGGGACGCCTAGCACAGATACGCAGTATTTT	CSVGSGTPSTDTQYF
TRBV7-6	15	.	TRBJ2-7	TGTGCCAGCAGCTTGCCACCAGGGGCCTTCTACGAGCAGTACTTC	CASSLPPGAFYEQYF
TRBV7-9	13	.	TRBJ2-1	TGTGCCAGCAGTTACTCCTCCTACAATGAGCAGTTCTTC	CASSYSSYNEQFF
TRBV10-3	14	TRBD2	TRBJ2-5	TGTGCCATCAGCGGGGGGGCCTCCCGAGAGACCCAGTACTTC	CAISGGASRETQYF
TRBV11-2	13	.	TRBJ2-1	TGTGCCAGCAGCTTAGCCCCTTTCTATGAGCAGTTCTTC	CASSLAPFYEQFF
TRBV11-2	14	.	TRBJ1-1	TGTGCCAGCAGGCGGATTACGGTGTACACTGAAGCTTTCTTT	CASRRITVYTEAFF
TRBV4-3	16	.	TRBJ1-2	TGCGCCAGCAGCCAGGCCGGACTAGCGGGGGCGGGAGGCTACACCTTC	CASSQAGLAGAGGYTF
TRBV19	16	TRBD1	TRBJ1-5	TGTGCCAGTAGTATGACAGGGGCACGTAGCAATCAGCCCCAGCATTTT	CASSMTGARSNQPQHF
TRBV18	16	.	TRBJ2-6	TGTGCCAGCTCACCCAAACAGGGCTCTGGGGCCAACGTCCTGACTTTC	CASSPKQGSGANVLTF
TRBV4-3	17	.	TRBJ2-1	TGCGCCAGCAGCCAAGATAACCAGGACTCCTTCTACAATGAGCAGTTCTTC	CASSQDNQDSFYNEQFF
TRBV2	18	.	TRBJ2-5	TGTGCCAGCAGCACCACTCGGGGGGAGGGGGAGGTGAGAGAGACCCAGTACTTC	CASSTTRGEGEVRETQYF
TRBV10-3	16	TRBD2	TRBJ2-3	TGTGCCATCAGTGAGTCTAGCGGGGGGGCAGGAGATACGCAGTATTTT	CAISESSGGAGDTQYF
TRBV27	12	.	TRBJ2-5	TGTGCCAGCAGTCCCACTCTAGGATCCCAGTACTTC	CASSPTLGSQYF